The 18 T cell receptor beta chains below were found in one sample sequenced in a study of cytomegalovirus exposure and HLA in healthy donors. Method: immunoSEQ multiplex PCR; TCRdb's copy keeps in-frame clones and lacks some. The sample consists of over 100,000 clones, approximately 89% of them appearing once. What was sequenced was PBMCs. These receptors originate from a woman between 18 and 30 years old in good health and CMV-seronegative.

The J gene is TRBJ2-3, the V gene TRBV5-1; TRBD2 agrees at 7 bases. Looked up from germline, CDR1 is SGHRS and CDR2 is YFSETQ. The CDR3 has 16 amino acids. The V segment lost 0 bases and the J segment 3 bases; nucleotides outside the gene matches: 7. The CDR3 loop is CASSLVVGGWTDTQYF. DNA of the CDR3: TGCGCCAGCAGCTTGGTTGTGGGGGGGTGGACAGATACGCAGTATTTT. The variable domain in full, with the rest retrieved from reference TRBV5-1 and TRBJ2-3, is KAGVTQTPRYLIKTRGQQVTLSCSPISGHRSVSWYQQTPGQGLQFLFEYFSETQRNKGNFPGRFSGRQFSNSRSEMNVSTLELGDSALYLCASSLVVGGWTDTQYFGPGTRLTVL.

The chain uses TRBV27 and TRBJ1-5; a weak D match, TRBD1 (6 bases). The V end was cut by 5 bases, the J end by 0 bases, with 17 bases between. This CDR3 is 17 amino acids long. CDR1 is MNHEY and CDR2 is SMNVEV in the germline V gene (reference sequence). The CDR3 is CASSPPGADYSNQPQHF. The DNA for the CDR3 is TGTGCCAGCAGTCCCCCAGGGGCAGACTATAGCAATCAGCCCCAGCATTTT.

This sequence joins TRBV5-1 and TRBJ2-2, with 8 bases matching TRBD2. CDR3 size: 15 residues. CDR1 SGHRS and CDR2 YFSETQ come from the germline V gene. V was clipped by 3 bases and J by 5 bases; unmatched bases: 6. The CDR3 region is CASSSQRGWTGELFF. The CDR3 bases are TGCGCCAGCAGCTCGCAGCGGGGGTGGACCGGGGAGCTGTTTTTT. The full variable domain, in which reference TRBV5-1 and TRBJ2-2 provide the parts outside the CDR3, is KAGVTQTPRYLIKTRGQQVTLSCSPISGHRSVSWYQQTPGQGLQFLFEYFSETQRNKGNFPGRFSGRQFSNSRSEMNVSTLELGDSALYLCASSSQRGWTGELFFGEGSRLTVL.

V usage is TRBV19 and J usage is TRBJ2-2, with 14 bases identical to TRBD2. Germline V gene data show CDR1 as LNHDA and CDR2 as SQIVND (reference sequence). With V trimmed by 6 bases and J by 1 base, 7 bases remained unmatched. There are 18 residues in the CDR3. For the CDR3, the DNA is TGTGCCAGTAGCGCGACTAGCGGGGGGGGTCTGAACACCGGGGAGCTGTTTTTT. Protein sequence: CASSATSGGGLNTGELFF.

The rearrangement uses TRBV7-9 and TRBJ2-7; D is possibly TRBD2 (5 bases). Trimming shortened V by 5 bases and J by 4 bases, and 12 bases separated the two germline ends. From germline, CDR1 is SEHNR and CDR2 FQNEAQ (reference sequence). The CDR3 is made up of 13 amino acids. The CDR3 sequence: CASSPGGKYEQYF. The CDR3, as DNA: TGTGCCAGCAGCCCCGGAGGCAAATACGAGCAGTACTTC. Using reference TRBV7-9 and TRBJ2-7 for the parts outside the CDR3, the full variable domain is DTGVSQNPRHKITKRGQNVTFRCDPISEHNRLYWYRQTLGQGPEFLTYFQNEAQLEKSRLLSDRFSAERPKGSFSTLEIQRTEQGDSAMYLCASSPGGKYEQYFGPGTRLTVT.

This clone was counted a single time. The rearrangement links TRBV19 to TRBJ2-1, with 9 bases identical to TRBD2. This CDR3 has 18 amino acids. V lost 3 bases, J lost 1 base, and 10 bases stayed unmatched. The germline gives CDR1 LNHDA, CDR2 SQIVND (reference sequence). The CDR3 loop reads CASSMVNSGGSSYNEQFF. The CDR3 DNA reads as TGTGCCAGTAGTATGGTCAATAGCGGGGGATCATCCTACAATGAGCAGTTCTTC.

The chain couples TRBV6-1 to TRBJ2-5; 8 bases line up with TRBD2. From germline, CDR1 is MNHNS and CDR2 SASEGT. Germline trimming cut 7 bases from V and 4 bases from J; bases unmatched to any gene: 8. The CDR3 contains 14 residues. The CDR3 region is CASNGLAEVETQYF. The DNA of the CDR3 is TGTGCCAGCAATGGACTAGCCGAGGTAGAGACCCAGTACTTC.

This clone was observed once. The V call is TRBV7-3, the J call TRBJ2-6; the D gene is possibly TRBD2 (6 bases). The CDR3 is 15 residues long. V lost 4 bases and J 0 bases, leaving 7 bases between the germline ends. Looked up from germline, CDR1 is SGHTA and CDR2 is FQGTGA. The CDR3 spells CASSSGSSGANVLTF. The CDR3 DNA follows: TGTGCCAGCAGCTCCGGGAGCTCTGGGGCCAACGTCCTGACTTTC.

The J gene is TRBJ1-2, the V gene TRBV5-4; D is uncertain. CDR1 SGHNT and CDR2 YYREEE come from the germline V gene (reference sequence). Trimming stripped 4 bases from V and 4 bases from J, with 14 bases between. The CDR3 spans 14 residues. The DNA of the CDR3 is TGTGCCAGCAGCGGTAGCCGACGTATCTATGGCTACACCTTC. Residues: CASSGSRRIYGYTF.

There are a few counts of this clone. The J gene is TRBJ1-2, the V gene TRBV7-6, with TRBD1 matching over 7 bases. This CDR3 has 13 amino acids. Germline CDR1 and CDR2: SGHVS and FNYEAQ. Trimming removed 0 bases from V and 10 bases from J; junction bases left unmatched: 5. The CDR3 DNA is TGTGCCAGCAGCTTAGCGACCGGGACAGCCTACACCTTC. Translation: CASSLATGTAYTF.

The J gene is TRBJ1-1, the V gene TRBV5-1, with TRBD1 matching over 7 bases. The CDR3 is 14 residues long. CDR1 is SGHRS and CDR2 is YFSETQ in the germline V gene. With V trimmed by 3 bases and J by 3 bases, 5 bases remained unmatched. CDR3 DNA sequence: TGCGCCAGCAGCTCTGAGGGACAGTACACTGAAGCTTTCTTT. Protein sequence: CASSSEGQYTEAFF.

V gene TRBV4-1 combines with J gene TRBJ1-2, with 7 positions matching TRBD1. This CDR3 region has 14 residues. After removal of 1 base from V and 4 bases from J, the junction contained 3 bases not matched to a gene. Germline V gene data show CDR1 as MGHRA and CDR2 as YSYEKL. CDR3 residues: CASSQVGQSYGYTF. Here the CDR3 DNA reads TGCGCCAGCAGCCAAGTGGGACAGAGCTATGGCTACACCTTC.

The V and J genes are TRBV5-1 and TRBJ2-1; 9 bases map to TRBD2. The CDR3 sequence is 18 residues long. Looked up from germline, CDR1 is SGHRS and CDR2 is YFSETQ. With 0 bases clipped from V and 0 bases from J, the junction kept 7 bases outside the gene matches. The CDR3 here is CASSLESSGDSSYNEQFF. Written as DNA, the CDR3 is TGCGCCAGCAGCTTGGAATCTAGCGGGGATAGCTCCTACAATGAGCAGTTCTTC.

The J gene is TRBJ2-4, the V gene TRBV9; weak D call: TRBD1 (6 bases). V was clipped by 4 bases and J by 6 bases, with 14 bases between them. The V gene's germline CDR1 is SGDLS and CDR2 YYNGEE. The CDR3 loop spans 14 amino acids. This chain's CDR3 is CASSPGASGNIQYF. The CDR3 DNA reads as TGTGCCAGCAGCCCAGGGGCAAGTGGAAACATTCAGTACTTC.

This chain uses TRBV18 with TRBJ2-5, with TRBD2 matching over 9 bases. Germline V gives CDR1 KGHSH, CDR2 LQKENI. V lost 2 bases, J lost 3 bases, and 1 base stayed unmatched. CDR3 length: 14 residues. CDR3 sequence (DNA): TGTGCCAGCTCACCAAGACTAGCGGAAGAGACCCAGTACTTC. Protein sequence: CASSPRLAEETQYF.

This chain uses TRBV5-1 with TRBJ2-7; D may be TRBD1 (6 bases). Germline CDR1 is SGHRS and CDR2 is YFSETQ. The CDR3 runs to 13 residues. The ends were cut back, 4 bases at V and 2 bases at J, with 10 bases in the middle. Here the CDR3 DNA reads TGCGCCAGCAGCGAGGACAGAACCTACGAGCAGTACTTC. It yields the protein CASSEDRTYEQYF.

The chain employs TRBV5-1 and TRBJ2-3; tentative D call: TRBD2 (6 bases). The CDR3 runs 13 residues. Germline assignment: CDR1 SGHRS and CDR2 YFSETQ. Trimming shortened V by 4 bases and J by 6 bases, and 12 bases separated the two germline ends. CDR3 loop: CASSPQAGDTQYF. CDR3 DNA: TGCGCCAGCAGCCCCCAGGCGGGGGATACGCAGTATTTT.

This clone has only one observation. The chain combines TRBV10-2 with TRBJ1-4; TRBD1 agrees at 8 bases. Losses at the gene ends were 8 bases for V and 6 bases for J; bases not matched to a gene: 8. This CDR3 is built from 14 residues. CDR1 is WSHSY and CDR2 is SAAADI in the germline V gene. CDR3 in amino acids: CASSGQGIDEKLFF. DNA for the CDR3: TGCGCCAGCTCCGGACAGGGAATAGATGAAAAACTGTTTTTT.